The sequence of this T cell receptor beta chain was determined in a study of blood T cell repertoires in COVID-19. Across the study: PBMCs, B-cell-depleted T cells, or T cells provided the cDNA or gDNA that made up the material.

V lost 4 bases and J 0 bases, leaving 16 bases between the germline ends. The CDR3 contains 16 residues. Germline CDR1 reads SGHTA; CDR2 reads FQGNSA. Authors' methods: Amplifying reference gene primers gave estimates of nucleated cell counts. Profiling relied on immunoSEQ multiplex PCR, and the TCRdb table lists in-frame clones only, not all of them. V, J and clone size were drawn from that table, and D and trimming were deduced from the DNA. Of roughly 200,000 clones in the sample, roughly 86% are singletons; the top ten hold 1.6%. The chain has TRBV7-2 and TRBJ2-7; weak D call: TRBD2 (6 bases). Material: peripheral blood. This receptor was taken from a man younger than 35 with active or convalescent COVID-19. CDR3 coding DNA: TGTGCCAGCAGCTCGAAGGGCGGGGTAAGCTCCTACGAGCAGTACTTC. This translates into CASSSKGGVSSYEQYF.